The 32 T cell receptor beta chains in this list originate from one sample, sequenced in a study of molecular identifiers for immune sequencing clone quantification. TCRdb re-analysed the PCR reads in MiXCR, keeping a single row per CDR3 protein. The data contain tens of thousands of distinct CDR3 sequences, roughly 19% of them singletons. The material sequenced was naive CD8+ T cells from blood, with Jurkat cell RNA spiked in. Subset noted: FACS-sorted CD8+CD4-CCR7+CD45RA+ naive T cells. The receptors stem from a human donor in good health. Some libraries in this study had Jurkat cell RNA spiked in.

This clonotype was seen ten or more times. CDR3 residues: CASSLGSRETQYF. The CDR3 DNA sequence: TGTGCCAGCAGCTTAGGTAGCCGGGAGACCCAGTACTTC. V and J are TRBV7-6 and TRBJ2-5; D unresolved. V was cut by 1 base and J by 5 bases, with 8 bases left in between. From germline, CDR1 is SGHVS and CDR2 FNYEAQ. The CDR3 has 13 residues.

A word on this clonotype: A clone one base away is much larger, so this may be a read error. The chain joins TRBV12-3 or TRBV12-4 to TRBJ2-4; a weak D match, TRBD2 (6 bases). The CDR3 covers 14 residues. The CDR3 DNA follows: TGTACCAGCAGTCACGGGGGAGCCAAAAACATTCAGTACTTC. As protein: CTSSHGGAKNIQYF.

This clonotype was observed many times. The CDR3 loop is CSVEEMAYRGAYNEQFF. In nucleotides, the CDR3 is TGCAGCGTTGAAGAAATGGCGTACAGGGGCGCCTACAATGAGCAGTTCTTC. This chain uses TRBV29-1 with TRBJ2-1, with TRBD1 matching over 7 bases. In germline, CDR1 is SQVTM, CDR2 ANQGSEA. Losses at the gene ends were 0 bases for V and 2 bases for J; bases not matched to a gene: 10. The CDR3 runs 17 residues.

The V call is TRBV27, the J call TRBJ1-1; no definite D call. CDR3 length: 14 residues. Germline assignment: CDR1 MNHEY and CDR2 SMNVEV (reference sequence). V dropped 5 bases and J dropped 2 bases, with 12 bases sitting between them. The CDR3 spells CASSAPSENTEAFF. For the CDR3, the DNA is TGTGCCAGCAGTGCCCCATCAGAAAACACTGAAGCTTTCTTT.

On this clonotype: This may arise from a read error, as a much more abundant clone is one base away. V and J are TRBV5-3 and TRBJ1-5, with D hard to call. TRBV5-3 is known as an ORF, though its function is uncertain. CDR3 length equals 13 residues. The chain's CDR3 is CASSLSANQPQRF. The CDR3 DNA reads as TGTGCCAGCAGCTTGTCGGCCAATCAGCCCCAGCGTTTT.

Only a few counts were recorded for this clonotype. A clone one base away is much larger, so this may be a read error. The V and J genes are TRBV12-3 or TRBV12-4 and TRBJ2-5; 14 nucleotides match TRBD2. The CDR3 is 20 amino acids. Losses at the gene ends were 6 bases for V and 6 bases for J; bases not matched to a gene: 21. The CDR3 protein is CASSHSGTSGSRGPWQTQYF. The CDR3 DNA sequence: TGTGCCAGCAGCCATTCTGGGACTAGCGGGAGTCGGGGGCCTTGGCAGACCCAGTACTTC.

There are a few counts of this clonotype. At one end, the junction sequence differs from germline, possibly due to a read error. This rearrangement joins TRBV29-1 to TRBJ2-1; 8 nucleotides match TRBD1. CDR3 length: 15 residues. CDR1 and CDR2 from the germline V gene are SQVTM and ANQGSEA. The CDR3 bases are TGCGGCGTTGAAGGGGGACAGGTACGAGACAATGAGCAGTTCTTC. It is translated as CGVEGGQVRDNEQFF.

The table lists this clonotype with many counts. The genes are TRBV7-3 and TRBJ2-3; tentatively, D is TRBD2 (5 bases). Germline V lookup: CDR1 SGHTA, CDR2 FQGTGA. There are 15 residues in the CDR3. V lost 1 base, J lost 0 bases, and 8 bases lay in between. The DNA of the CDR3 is TGTGCCAGCAGCTTAATGAGCGGCAGCACAGATACGCAGTATTTT. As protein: CASSLMSGSTDTQYF.

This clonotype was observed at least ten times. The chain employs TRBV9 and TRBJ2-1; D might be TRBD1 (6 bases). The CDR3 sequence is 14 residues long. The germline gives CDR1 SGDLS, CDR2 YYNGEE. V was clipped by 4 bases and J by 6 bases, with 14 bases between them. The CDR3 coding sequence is TGTGCCAGCAGCCCTGAAGGGGGACGCAATGAGCAGTTCTTC. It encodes CASSPEGGRNEQFF.

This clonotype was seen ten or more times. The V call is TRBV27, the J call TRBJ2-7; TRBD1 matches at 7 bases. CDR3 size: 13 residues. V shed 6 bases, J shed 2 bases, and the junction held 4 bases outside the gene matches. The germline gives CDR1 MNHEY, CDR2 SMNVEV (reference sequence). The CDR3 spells CASREGTAYEQYF. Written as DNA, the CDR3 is TGTGCCAGCAGAGAGGGGACAGCCTACGAGCAGTACTTC.

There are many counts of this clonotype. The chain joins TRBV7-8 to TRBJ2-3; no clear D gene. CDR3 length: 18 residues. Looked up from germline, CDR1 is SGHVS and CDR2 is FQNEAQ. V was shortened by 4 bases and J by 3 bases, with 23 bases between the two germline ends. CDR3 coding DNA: TGTGCCAGCAGCTCAATTCTCAATATAGGGCGCCGGACAGATACGCAGTATTTT. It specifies CASSSILNIGRRTDTQYF.

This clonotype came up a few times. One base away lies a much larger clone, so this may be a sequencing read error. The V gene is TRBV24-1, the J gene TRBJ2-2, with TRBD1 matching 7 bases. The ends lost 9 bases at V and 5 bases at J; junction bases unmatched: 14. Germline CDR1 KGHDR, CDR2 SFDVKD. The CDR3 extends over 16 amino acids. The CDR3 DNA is TGTGCCACCGGTGCCCCTGCCGGGACAGATACCGGGGAGCTGTTTTTT. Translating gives CATGAPAGTDTGELFF.

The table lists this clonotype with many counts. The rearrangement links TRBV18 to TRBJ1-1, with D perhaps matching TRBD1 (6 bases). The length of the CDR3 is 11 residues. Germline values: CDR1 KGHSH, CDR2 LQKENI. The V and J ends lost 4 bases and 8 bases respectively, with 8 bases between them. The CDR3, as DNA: TGTGCCAGCTCACAAGGACAGGAAGCTTTCTTT. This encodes CASSQGQEAFF.

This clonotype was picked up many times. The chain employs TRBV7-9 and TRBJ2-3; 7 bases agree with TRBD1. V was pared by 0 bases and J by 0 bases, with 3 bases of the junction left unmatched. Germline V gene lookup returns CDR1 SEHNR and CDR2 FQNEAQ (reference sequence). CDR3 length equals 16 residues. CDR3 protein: CASSLAAGGSTDTQYF. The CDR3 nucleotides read TGTGCCAGCAGCTTAGCGGCAGGGGGAAGCACAGATACGCAGTATTTT.

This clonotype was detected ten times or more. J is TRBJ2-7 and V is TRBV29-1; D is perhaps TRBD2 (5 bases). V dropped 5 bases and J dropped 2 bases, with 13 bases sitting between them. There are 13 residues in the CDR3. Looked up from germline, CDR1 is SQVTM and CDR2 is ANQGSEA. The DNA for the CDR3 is TGCAGCGTTAGCGGACCGGCCACCTACGAGCAGTACTTC. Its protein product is CSVSGPATYEQYF.

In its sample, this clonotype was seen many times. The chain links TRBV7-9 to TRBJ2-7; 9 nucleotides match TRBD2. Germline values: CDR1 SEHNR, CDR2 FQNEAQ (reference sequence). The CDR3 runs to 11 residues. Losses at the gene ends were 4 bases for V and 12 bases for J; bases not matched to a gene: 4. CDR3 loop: CASSSGTSWYF. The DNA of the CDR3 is TGTGCCAGCAGCTCCGGGACTAGCTGGTACTTC.

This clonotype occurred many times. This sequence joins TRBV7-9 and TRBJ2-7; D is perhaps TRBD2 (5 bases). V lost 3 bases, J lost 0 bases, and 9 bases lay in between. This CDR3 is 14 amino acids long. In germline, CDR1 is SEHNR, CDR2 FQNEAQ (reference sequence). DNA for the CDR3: TGTGCCAGCAGCTTTTCTAGCCCCTCCTACGAGCAGTACTTC. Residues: CASSFSSPSYEQYF.

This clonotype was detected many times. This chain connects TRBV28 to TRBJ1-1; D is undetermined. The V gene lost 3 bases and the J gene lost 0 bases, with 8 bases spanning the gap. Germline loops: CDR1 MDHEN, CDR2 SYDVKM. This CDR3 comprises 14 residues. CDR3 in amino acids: CASSLESVNTEAFF. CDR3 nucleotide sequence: TGTGCCAGCAGTTTGGAGTCCGTGAACACTGAAGCTTTCTTT.

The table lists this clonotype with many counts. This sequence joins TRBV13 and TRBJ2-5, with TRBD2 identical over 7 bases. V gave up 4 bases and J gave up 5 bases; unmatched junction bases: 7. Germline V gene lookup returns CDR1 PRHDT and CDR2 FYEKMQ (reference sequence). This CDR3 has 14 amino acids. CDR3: CASSSSGTGETQYF. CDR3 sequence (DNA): TGTGCCAGCAGCTCTAGCGGTACGGGGGAGACCCAGTACTTC.

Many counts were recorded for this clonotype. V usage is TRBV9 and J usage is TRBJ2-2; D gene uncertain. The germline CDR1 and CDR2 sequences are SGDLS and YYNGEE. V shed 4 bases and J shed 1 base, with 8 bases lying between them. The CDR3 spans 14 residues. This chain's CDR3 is CASSPHQNTGELFF. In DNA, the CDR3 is TGTGCCAGCAGCCCGCACCAGAACACCGGGGAGCTGTTTTTT.

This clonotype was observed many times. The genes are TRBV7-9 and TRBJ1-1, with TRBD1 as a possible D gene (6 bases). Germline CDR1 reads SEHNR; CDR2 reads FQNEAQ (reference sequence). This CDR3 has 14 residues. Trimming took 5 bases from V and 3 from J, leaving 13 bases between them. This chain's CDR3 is CASSETRTDTEAFF. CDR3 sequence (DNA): TGTGCCAGCAGCGAGACAAGGACAGACACTGAAGCTTTCTTT.

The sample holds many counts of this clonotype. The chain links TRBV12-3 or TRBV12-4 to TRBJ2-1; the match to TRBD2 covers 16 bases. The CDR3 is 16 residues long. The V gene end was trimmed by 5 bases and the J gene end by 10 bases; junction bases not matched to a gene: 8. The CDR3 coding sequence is TGTGCCAGCAGTCCGAGGGGACTAGCGGGAGGGCCGGAGCAGTTCTTC. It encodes CASSPRGLAGGPEQFF.

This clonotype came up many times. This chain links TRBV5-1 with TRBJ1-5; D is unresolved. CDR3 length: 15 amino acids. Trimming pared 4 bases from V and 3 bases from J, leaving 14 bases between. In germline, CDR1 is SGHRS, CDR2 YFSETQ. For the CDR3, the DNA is TGCGCCAGCAGCCCAGACTGGGGAAACAATCAGCCCCAGCATTTT. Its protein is CASSPDWGNNQPQHF. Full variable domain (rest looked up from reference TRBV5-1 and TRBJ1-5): KAGVTQTPRYLIKTRGQQVTLSCSPISGHRSVSWYQQTPGQGLQFLFEYFSETQRNKGNFPGRFSGRQFSNSRSEMNVSTLELGDSALYLCASSPDWGNNQPQHFGDGTRLSIL.

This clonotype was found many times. The CDR3 loop is CASSMGHSSTDTQYF. CDR3 nucleotides: TGTGCCAGCAGCATGGGACACTCCTCCACAGATACGCAGTATTTT. The V and J genes are TRBV11-2 and TRBJ2-3; maybe TRBD1 (6 bases). Trimming took off 5 bases at V and 2 bases at J, with 14 bases between the two ends. The CDR3 loop spans 15 amino acids. Per the germline V gene, CDR1 is SGHAT and CDR2 is FQNNGV.

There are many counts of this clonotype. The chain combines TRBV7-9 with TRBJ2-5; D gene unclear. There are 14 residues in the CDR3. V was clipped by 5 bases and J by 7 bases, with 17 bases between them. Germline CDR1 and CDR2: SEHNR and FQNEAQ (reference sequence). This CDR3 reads CASSPILELRTQYF. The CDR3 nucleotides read TGTGCCAGCAGCCCTATCCTCGAGTTACGGACCCAGTACTTC.

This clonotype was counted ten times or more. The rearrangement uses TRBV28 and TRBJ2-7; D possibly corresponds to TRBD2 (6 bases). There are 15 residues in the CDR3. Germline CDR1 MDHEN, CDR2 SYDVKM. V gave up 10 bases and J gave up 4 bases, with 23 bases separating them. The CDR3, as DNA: TGTGCCACCAACGACGGGGGTACGGGGGAATACGAGCAGTACTTC. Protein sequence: CATNDGGTGEYEQYF.

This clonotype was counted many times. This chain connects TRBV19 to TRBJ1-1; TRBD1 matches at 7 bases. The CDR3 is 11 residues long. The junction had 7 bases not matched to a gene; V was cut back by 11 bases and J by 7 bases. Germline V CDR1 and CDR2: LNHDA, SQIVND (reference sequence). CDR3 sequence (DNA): TGTGCCGGAAGACAGGGAATTGAAGCTTTCTTT. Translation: CAGRQGIEAFF.

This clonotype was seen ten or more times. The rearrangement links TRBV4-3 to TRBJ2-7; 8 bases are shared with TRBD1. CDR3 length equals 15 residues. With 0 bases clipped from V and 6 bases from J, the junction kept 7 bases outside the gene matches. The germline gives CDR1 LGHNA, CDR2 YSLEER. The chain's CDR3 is CASSQDGQGWGEQYF. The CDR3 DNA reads TGCGCCAGCAGCCAAGATGGACAGGGATGGGGCGAGCAGTACTTC.

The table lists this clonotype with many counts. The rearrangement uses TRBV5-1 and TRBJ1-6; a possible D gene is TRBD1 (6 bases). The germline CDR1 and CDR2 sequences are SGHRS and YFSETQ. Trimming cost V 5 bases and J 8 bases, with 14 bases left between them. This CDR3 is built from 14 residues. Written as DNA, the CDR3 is TGCGCCAGCAGAGACGACAGGCTGGATTCACCCCTCCACTTT. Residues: CASRDDRLDSPLHF.

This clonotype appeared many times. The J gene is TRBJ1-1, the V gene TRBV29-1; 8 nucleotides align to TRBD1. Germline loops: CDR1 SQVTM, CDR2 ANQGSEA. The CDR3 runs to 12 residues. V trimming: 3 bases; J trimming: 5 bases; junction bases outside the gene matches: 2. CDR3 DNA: TGCAGCGTTGATCAGGGGGCGACTGAAGCTTTCTTT. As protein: CSVDQGATEAFF.

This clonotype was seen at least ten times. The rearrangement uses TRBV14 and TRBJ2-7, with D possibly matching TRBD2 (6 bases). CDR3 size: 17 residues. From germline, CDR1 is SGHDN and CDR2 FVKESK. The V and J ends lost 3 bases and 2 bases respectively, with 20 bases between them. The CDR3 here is CASSQAGTFTATYEQYF. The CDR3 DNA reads TGTGCCAGCAGCCAGGCCGGGACTTTCACAGCAACCTACGAGCAGTACTTC.

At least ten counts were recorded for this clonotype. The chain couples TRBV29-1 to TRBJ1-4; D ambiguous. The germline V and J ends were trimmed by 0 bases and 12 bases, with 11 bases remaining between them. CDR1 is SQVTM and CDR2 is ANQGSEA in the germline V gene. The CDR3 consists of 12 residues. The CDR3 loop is CSVEDLGWELFF. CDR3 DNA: TGCAGCGTTGAAGATCTGGGTTGGGAACTGTTTTTT.